Listed below are T cell receptor beta chains from one sample, sequenced in a study of cytomegalovirus exposure and HLA in healthy donors. TCRdb keeps only in-frame clones here, not all; method: immunoSEQ multiplex PCR. The sample lists 110,000 to 150,000 clones; roughly 78% were seen once. Source material: PBMCs. The receptor source for this set is a female donor in good health and CMV-seronegative. CDR3s include the opening cysteine and the closing phenylalanine or tryptophan. A D gene is named only where the DNA matches it firmly. Clone size is shown for a subset of rows, as once, few, many or a class of expanded clone.

clone size,V gene,J gene,D gene,CDR3 DNA,CDR3 protein
NA,TRBV6-1,TRBJ2-1,TRBD2,TGTGCCAGCAGTGCCCTAGGAGCGGGAGTGGACGAGCAGTTCTTC,CASSALGAGVDEQFF
NA,TRBV9,TRBJ2-7,TRBD2,TGTGCCAGCAGCACCTCGGGAGGGCGAATCCACGAGCAGTACTTC,CASSTSGGRIHEQYF
NA,TRBV29-1,TRBJ2-7,TRBD1,TGCAGCGTAACCGGGACAGGTTCCTCCTACGAGCAGTACTTC,CSVTGTGSSYEQYF
NA,TRBV30,TRBJ1-2,TRBD1,TGTGCCTGGACAACAGGGGGACTGGGTGGCTACACCTTC,CAWTTGGLGGYTF
NA,TRBV5-1,TRBJ2-7,TRBD2,TGCGCCAGCAGCTTGTGGAGCGGGGGGGCCTCCCGAATTTACGAGCAGTACTTC,CASSLWSGGASRIYEQYF
NA,TRBV5-1,TRBJ1-6,TRBD1,TGCGCCAGCAGCTTGGGACAGGGGAATTCACCCCTCCACTTT,CASSLGQGNSPLHF
NA,TRBV5-1,TRBJ1-2,NA,TGCGCCAGCAGCCTCCTCACAGGGAACGGCTACACCTTC,CASSLLTGNGYTF
NA,TRBV6-5,TRBJ1-2,NA,TGTGCCAGCAGTTATCAGGTCTATGGCTACACCTTC,CASSYQVYGYTF
NA,TRBV5-4,TRBJ1-1,NA,TGTGCCAGCACCGGTCGGGGGGGCTCCATGAACACTGAAGCTTTCTTT,CASTGRGGSMNTEAFF
NA,TRBV25-1,TRBJ1-5,TRBD1,TGTGCCATCGGAGGGGGCGTCGAAGTACAGCCCCAGCATTTT,CAIGGGVEVQPQHF
few,TRBV9,TRBJ1-4,NA,TGTGCCAGCAGCGCCACAGGCGAAAAACTGTTTTTT,CASSATGEKLFF
NA,TRBV30,TRBJ1-1,NA,TGTGCCTGGAGTGTACAGACCCCCATCCCTGGGGAGACCACGAGCACTGAAGCTTTCTTT,CAWSVQTPIPGETTSTEAFF
once,TRBV14,TRBJ2-5,NA,TGTGCCAGCAGCCAACGTAGCTTTCAAGAGACCCAGTACTTC,CASSQRSFQETQYF
few,TRBV6-1,TRBJ1-1,TRBD1,TGTGCCAGCAGCCCAACAGGGGGAACTGAAGCTTTCTTT,CASSPTGGTEAFF
NA,TRBV6-5,TRBJ2-5,TRBD1,TGTGCCAGCAGTGCCGGGACAGGGGGAGAGACCCAGTACTTC,CASSAGTGGETQYF
few,TRBV6-6,TRBJ2-7,TRBD2,TGTGCCAGTTCGGGGGGGCCACACGAGCAGTACTTC,CASSGGPHEQYF
NA,TRBV30,TRBJ2-7,NA,TGTGCCTGGAGTGAGGGCGGGACGTACGAGCAGTACTTC,CAWSEGGTYEQYF
NA,TRBV19,TRBJ1-3,TRBD1,TGTGCCAGTAGCAGGGACAGGAGCCACTCTGGAAACACCATATATTTT,CASSRDRSHSGNTIYF
few,TRBV6-4,TRBJ1-2,TRBD1,TGTGCCAGCAGCCCCACCGGGACAGGGGACTATGGCTACACCTTC,CASSPTGTGDYGYTF
once,TRBV10-3,TRBJ1-1,NA,TGTGCCATCAGGGTTAGGGGGAACACTGAAGCTTTCTTT,CAIRVRGNTEAFF
few,TRBV4-3,TRBJ2-1,NA,TGCGCCAGCAGCCAAGACAAGGGGTTGGGCAATGAGCAGTTCTTC,CASSQDKGLGNEQFF
NA,TRBV7-3,TRBJ2-6,TRBD1,TGTGCCAACAGCTTGACAGGGTACCCTGGGGCCAACGTCCTGACTTTC,CANSLTGYPGANVLTF
NA,TRBV30,TRBJ2-7,TRBD2,TGTGCCTGGAGTTCGGGAGGGCTTGCCTACGAGCAGTACTTC,CAWSSGGLAYEQYF
NA,TRBV28,TRBJ2-1,TRBD1,TGTGCCAGCAGTTTGCATAAATGGACAGGGAGCTTGAGGGAGGCCTACAATGAGCAGTTCTTC,CASSLHKWTGSLREAYNEQFF
once,TRBV5-1,TRBJ1-1,NA,TGCGCCAGCAGCTTCCCGGGGACTGAAGCTTTCTTT,CASSFPGTEAFF
NA,TRBV6-1,TRBJ2-1,TRBD1,TGTGCCAGCAGTACCTATGGAACAGGGGGGAATGAGCAGTTCTTC,CASSTYGTGGNEQFF
NA,TRBV6-1,TRBJ2-1,TRBD1,TGTGCCAGCAGAAATTCCGGGACAGTGTACAATGAGCAGTTCTTC,CASRNSGTVYNEQFF
NA,TRBV6-1,TRBJ1-5,NA,TGTGCCAGCAGTATGACAGCTTTATATCAGCCCCAGCATTTT,CASSMTALYQPQHF
NA,TRBV6-1,TRBJ1-6,TRBD1,TGTGCCAGCAGTGAAGGGGGACAGGGATTATCACCCCTCCACTTT,CASSEGGQGLSPLHF
few,TRBV6-1,TRBJ1-1,NA,TGTGCCAGCAGTCCCCGGACTGGGATGAACACTGAAGCTTTCTTT,CASSPRTGMNTEAFF
NA,TRBV6-1,TRBJ2-7,TRBD1,TGTGCCGGCAGTGATCCGATTTGGACAGGTCTTTCGTTC,CAGSDPIWTGLSF
NA,TRBV5-6,TRBJ1-2,TRBD1,TGTGCCAGCAGCACGCCCTCGGACAGGGGTAATGGCTACACCTTC,CASSTPSDRGNGYTF
NA,TRBV28,TRBJ2-2,NA,TGTGCCGTGGAGGGCCTCAACACCGGGGAGCTGTTTTTT,CAVEGLNTGELFF
NA,TRBV27,TRBJ1-6,TRBD1,TGTGCCAGCAGCCCGACAGGGAACTATAATTCACCCCTCCACTTT,CASSPTGNYNSPLHF
NA,TRBV6-1,TRBJ2-5,TRBD2,TGTGCCAGCAGTGACCTTACTAGCGGGGGGGCCGGAAAGACCCAGTACTTC,CASSDLTSGGAGKTQYF
once,TRBV27,TRBJ1-3,TRBD1,TGTGCCAGCAGTCCTATTACCGGGACAGGGATAGGAAACACCATATATTTT,CASSPITGTGIGNTIYF
NA,TRBV5-1,TRBJ2-1,TRBD2,TGCGCCAGCAGCCCTACCAAGGGACTAGCGGGGGAATGGTCCTACAATGAGCAGTTCTTC,CASSPTKGLAGEWSYNEQFF
few,TRBV5-1,TRBJ1-4,NA,TGCGCCAGCAGCCGGCGGGCTACAACTAATGAAAAACTGTTTTTT,CASSRRATTNEKLFF
few,TRBV28,TRBJ2-1,NA,TGTGCCAGCAGTTTCCTAAGACTAATCAATGAGCAGTTCTTC,CASSFLRLINEQFF
NA,TRBV2,TRBJ1-5,TRBD1,TGTGCCAGCAGTGAGGGACAGGTAGGCAATCAGCCCCAGCATTTT,CASSEGQVGNQPQHF
NA,TRBV19,TRBJ2-3,NA,TGTGCCAGTAGTATGAGGGGGTTCGGCACAGATACGCAGTATTTT,CASSMRGFGTDTQYF
NA,TRBV28,TRBJ1-2,TRBD1,TGTGCCAGCACCGCAGGGGGAATCTATGGCTACACCTTC,CASTAGGIYGYTF
once,TRBV7-9,TRBJ2-1,NA,TGTGCCAGCAGCTTATGGGCAGGGGCGGGGGCACACGATGAGCAGTTCTTC,CASSLWAGAGAHDEQFF
NA,TRBV5-4,TRBJ2-7,NA,TGTGCCAGCAGCTCGCGTCAAACAGGGTCCTACGAGCAGTACTTC,CASSSRQTGSYEQYF
few,TRBV4-1,TRBJ1-1,NA,TGCGCCAGCAGCCAAGATCGGTTGCGGGCTGAAGCTTTCTTT,CASSQDRLRAEAFF